This TCR beta chain was observed in a study of T cell changes during pregnancy in multiple sclerosis. Profiled with immunoSEQ multiplex PCR; TCRdb holds only in-frame clones, not every one. Here the sample spans about 61,000 clones, 80% to 90% being singletons. The CDR3 covers 14 residues. V trimming: 4 bases; J trimming: 5 bases; junction bases outside the gene matches: 7. Germline loops: CDR1 ENHRY, CDR2 SYGVKD. V and J are TRBV10-3 and TRBJ1-1; 7 bases map to TRBD1. The source of this sequence is a female donor in good health, enrolled as a control in a pregnancy study. The sample consisted of peripheral blood, taken in the first trimester of pregnancy. This CDR3 is CAISGDRVGTEAFF. The CDR3 DNA follows: TGTGCCATCAGTGGAGACAGGGTGGGAACTGAAGCTTTCTTT.